A single sample is the source of the 14 T cell receptor beta chains below, sequenced in a study of CD8 T cells in Susac syndrome (dated by TCRdb to between 2018 and 2021). Receptor libraries were prepared by the immunoSEQ multiplex PCR assay. RNA was extracted using the RNeasy kit, and roughly 0.5 to 1 ug of the RNA was reverse transcribed with random hexamers. The public reads were run again by TCRdb, first through fastp at Q25 and then through MiXCR, and only productive beta chains were kept. Duplicate CDR3 protein sequences are folded into a single record with the most common DNA and genes. Counted in this sample were 170,000 or so distinct CDR3 sequences; 90% to 96% of them appeared once. The top ten clones comprise around 0.13% of the sample. The material sequenced was CD4+ T cells from PBMCs. All receptors come from a human donor with Susac syndrome.

The chain employs TRBV19 and TRBJ2-5, with a weak D call TRBD2 (6 bases). The CDR3 loop spans 12 amino acids. With 11 bases removed from V and 5 bases from J, the gap between germline ends came to 15 bases. Germline assignment: CDR1 LNHDA and CDR2 SQIVND (reference sequence). This CDR3 is CASGGLGETQYF. CDR3 sequence (DNA): TGTGCCTCTGGAGGGTTGGGGGAGACCCAGTACTTC.

The chain links TRBV7-9 to TRBJ2-7; a possible D gene is TRBD2 (5 bases). The CDR3 is made up of 13 amino acids. The V and J ends lost 10 bases and 6 bases respectively, with 19 bases between them. Germline CDR1 and CDR2: SEHNR and FQNEAQ (reference sequence). The CDR3 sequence is CATHTAGHFEQYF. CDR3 DNA sequence: TGTGCCACGCACACGGCGGGCCACTTCGAGCAGTACTTC.

This clonotype was counted a single time. The chain combines TRBV5-6 with TRBJ2-2, with 9 bases lining up with TRBD1. CDR1 and CDR2 from the germline V gene are SGHDT and YYEEEE. The CDR3 is 17 amino acids. V gave up 2 bases and J gave up 6 bases; unmatched junction bases: 11. CDR3 sequence: CASSFFAMGQGAGELFF. The DNA for the CDR3 is TGTGCCAGCAGCTTTTTCGCGATGGGACAGGGCGCCGGGGAGCTGTTTTTT.

This chain joins TRBV6-5 and TRBJ2-4; perhaps D is TRBD1 or TRBD2 (5 bases each). The germline V gene has CDR1 MNHEY and CDR2 SVGAGI. CDR3 length: 16 residues. The ends were cut back, 4 bases at V and 2 bases at J, with 15 bases in the middle. The CDR3 coding sequence is TGTGCCAGCAGTTTCGAGGGTTGGGGGACCAAAAACATTCAGTACTTC. Its translation: CASSFEGWGTKNIQYF.

The chain couples TRBV4-1 to TRBJ1-5; 7 nucleotides match TRBD1. V gave up 3 bases and J gave up 6 bases; unmatched junction bases: 11. Germline lookup yields CDR1 MGHRA and CDR2 YSYEKL. CDR3 length: 16 amino acids. CDR3 sequence reads: CASSQLGTVLGQPQHF. The CDR3 nucleotides read TGCGCCAGCAGCCAGCTAGGGACAGTACTGGGTCAGCCCCAGCATTTT.

V usage is TRBV2 and J usage is TRBJ2-1, with D hard to call. There are 12 residues in the CDR3. Trimming left V 1 base short and J 9 bases short, with 7 bases between. Germline lookup yields CDR1 SNHLY and CDR2 FYNNEI. This CDR3 reads CASSEGAVEQFF. The CDR3 nucleotides read TGTGCCAGCAGTGAAGGGGCGGTTGAGCAGTTCTTC.

The rearrangement uses TRBV20-1 and TRBJ2-7; TRBD1 might be the D (6 bases). V lost 5 bases and J 0 bases, leaving 14 bases between the germline ends. Per the germline V gene, CDR1 is DFQATT and CDR2 is SNEGSKA (reference sequence). The CDR3 contains 14 residues. The CDR3 DNA sequence: TGCAGTGCTCAAACAGGGTGGGGCTCCTACGAGCAGTACGTC. This gives the protein CSAQTGWGSYEQYV.

V usage is TRBV30 and J usage is TRBJ2-2; D unresolved. Germline lookup yields CDR1 GTSNPN and CDR2 SVGIG (reference sequence). With 5 bases removed from V and 7 bases from J, the gap between germline ends came to 8 bases. This CDR3 is built from 11 residues. The CDR3 is CAWGWGGELFF. CDR3 nucleotides: TGTGCCTGGGGCTGGGGCGGGGAGCTGTTTTTT.

The rearrangement joins TRBV14 to TRBJ2-5, with D possibly TRBD2 on 5 matching bases. Trimming stripped 3 bases from V and 7 bases from J, with 6 bases between. The CDR3 length is 11 residues. The germline V gene encodes CDR1 SGHDN and CDR2 FVKESK. The CDR3 region has the DNA TGTGCCAGCAGCCATCGGGGGACCCAGTACTTC. Protein: CASSHRGTQYF. Variable domain in full (rest from reference TRBV14 and TRBJ2-5): EAGVTQFPSHSVIEKGQTVTLRCDPISGHDNLYWYRRVMGKEIKFLLHFVKESKQDESGMPNNRFLAERTGGTYSTLKVQPAELEDSGVYFCASSHRGTQYFGPGTRLLVL.

This chain joins TRBV5-6 and TRBJ2-1; TRBD1 or TRBD2 may be the D gene (6 bases each). Germline CDR1 is SGHDT and CDR2 is YYEEEE. Trimming removed 5 bases from V and 2 bases from J, with 14 bases in between. The CDR3 loop spans 15 amino acids. CDR3 loop: CASRVGGIAYNEQFF. The CDR3 region has the DNA TGTGCCAGCAGGGTGGGGGGCATCGCCTACAATGAGCAGTTCTTC. Together with reference TRBV5-6 and TRBJ2-1, the CDR3 gives the full variable domain: DAGVTQSPTHLIKTRGQQVTLRCSPKSGHDTVSWYQQALGQGPQFIFQYYEEEERQRGNFPDRFSGHQFPNYSSELNVNALLLGDSALYLCASRVGGIAYNEQFFGPGTRLTVL.

The chain is built from TRBV7-9 and TRBJ1-1; no firm D call. V was shortened by 8 bases and J by 3 bases, with 7 bases between the two germline ends. CDR1 SEHNR and CDR2 FQNEAQ come from the germline V gene (reference sequence). CDR3 length equals 11 residues. CDR3 amino acids: CASDRYTEAFF. CDR3 sequence (DNA): TGTGCCAGCGATCGGTACACTGAAGCTTTCTTT.

The chain couples TRBV29-1 to TRBJ1-2; a weak D match, TRBD1 (5 bases). The germline CDR1 and CDR2 sequences are SQVTM and ANQGSEA. V shed 6 bases and J shed 0 bases, with 17 bases lying between them. The CDR3 sequence is 15 residues long. The CDR3 region has the DNA TGCAGCGTATCCATCTGGACAAGCACTAACTATGGCTACACCTTC. It codes for CSVSIWTSTNYGYTF. The full variable domain, with the rest looked up from reference TRBV29-1 and TRBJ1-2, is SAVISQKPSRDICQRGTSLTIQCQVDSQVTMMFWYRQQPGQSLTLIATANQGSEATYESGFVIDKFPISRPNLTFSTLTVSNMSPEDSSIYLCSVSIWTSTNYGYTFGSGTRLTVV.

This rearrangement joins TRBV4-3 to TRBJ2-2; maybe TRBD1 (5 bases). V shed 1 base and J shed 2 bases, with 17 bases lying between them. Germline loops: CDR1 LGHNA, CDR2 YSLEER. The CDR3 covers 18 residues. The CDR3 sequence is CASSQGPPGQPNTGELFF. The CDR3 DNA reads as TGCGCCAGCAGCCAAGGACCACCCGGACAACCCAACACCGGGGAGCTGTTTTTT.

V gene TRBV30 combines with J gene TRBJ2-2; D is unclear. This CDR3 has 14 amino acids. V was shortened by 2 bases and J by 3 bases, with 10 bases between the two germline ends. Germline V gives CDR1 GTSNPN, CDR2 SVGIG (reference sequence). CDR3 nucleotide sequence: TGTGCCTGGAGTACTACCTTCTACACCGGGGAGCTGTTTTTT. This translates into CAWSTTFYTGELFF.